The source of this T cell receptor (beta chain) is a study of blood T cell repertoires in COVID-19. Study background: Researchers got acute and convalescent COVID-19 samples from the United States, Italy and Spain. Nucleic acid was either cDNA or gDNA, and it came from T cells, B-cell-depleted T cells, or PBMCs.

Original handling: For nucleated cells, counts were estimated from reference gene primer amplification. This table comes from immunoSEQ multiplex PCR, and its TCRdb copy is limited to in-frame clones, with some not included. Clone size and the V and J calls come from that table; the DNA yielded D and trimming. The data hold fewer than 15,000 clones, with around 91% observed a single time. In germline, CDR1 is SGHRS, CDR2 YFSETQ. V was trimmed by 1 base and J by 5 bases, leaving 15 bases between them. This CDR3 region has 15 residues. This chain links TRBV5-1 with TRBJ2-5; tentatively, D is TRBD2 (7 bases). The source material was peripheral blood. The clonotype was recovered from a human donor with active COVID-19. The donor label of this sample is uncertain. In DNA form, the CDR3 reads TGCGCCAGCAGCTTGTTTGGGGGGGCCTGGGAGACCCAGTACTTC. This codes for CASSLFGGAWETQYF.